The following is a T cell receptor (beta chain) sequence with its context. The data were taken from a study of T cell changes during pregnancy in multiple sclerosis. Trimming removed 2 bases at V and 3 bases at J, with 15 bases between. The CDR3 length is 16 residues. Germline V gene sequence: CDR1 MGHDK, CDR2 SYGVNS. Clones were sequenced by immunoSEQ multiplex PCR, and TCRdb holds only the in-frame ones, with some missing. Here the sample spans tens of thousands of clones, around nine tenths being singletons. The V call is TRBV25-1, the J call TRBJ2-3, with TRBD1 as a possible D gene (6 bases). This specimen was CD4+ T cells from peripheral blood mononuclear cells, taken in the third trimester of pregnancy. The clonotype comes from a female donor with multiple sclerosis, enrolled in a pregnancy study. CDR3 sequence reads: CASSEIRGSRTDTQYF. The CDR3 region has the DNA TGTGCCAGCAGTGAAATTAGGGGGTCCAGGACAGATACGCAGTATTTT. The complete variable domain, with remaining parts taken from reference TRBV25-1 and TRBJ2-3, reads EADIYQTPRYLVIGTGKKITLECSQTMGHDKMYWYQQDPGMELHLIHYSYGVNSTEKGDLSSESTVSRIRTEHFPLTLESARPSHTSQYLCASSEIRGSRTDTQYFGPGTRLTVL.